A single sample gave rise to the 20 T cell receptor beta chains below, sequenced in a study of OX40 agonist ivuxolimab in advanced cancers. Measured with immunoSEQ multiplex PCR; TCRdb has only the in-frame clones, and not every one. This table holds 65,000 to 95,000 clones, about 90% found once. Specimen: CD4+ or CD8+ T cells sorted from blood, collected in a trial of the OX40 agonist ivuxolimab. These receptors came from an adult with an advanced solid tumor such as melanoma, head and neck, liver or kidney cancer.

This clone was seen more than once but under ten times. This chain joins TRBV6-5 and TRBJ2-2; D may match TRBD1 or TRBD2 (6 bases each). Germline V CDR1 and CDR2: MNHEY, SVGAGI. The CDR3 sequence is 12 residues long. The germline V and J ends were trimmed by 5 bases and 9 bases, with 10 bases remaining between them. Written as DNA, the CDR3 is TGTGCCAGCAGTGAAGGGGGGCGGGAGCTGTTTTTT. It specifies CASSEGGRELFF.

V gene TRBV18 combines with J gene TRBJ2-5; TRBD2 matches at 12 bases. Trimming took 3 bases from V and 2 from J; bases not matched to a gene: 1. The length of the CDR3 is 15 residues. Germline CDR1 and CDR2: KGHSH and LQKENI. The CDR3 reads CASSPLAGGQETQYF. The CDR3 nucleotides are TGTGCCAGCTCACCCCTAGCGGGAGGGCAAGAGACCCAGTACTTC. Full variable domain (remainder filled in from reference TRBV18 and TRBJ2-5): NAGVMQNPRHLVRRRGQEARLRCSPMKGHSHVYWYRQLPEEGLKFMVYLQKENIIDESGMPKERFSAEFPKEGPSILRIQQVVRGDSAAYFCASSPLAGGQETQYFGPGTRLLVL.

The chain carries TRBV6-1 and TRBJ2-2; D could derive from TRBD1 or TRBD2 (5 bases each). Germline V gives CDR1 MNHNS, CDR2 SASEGT. V lost 1 base to trimming and J lost 7 bases, with 7 bases between them. This CDR3 comprises 13 residues. The CDR3 reads CASSEVGGGELFF. The CDR3, as DNA: TGTGCCAGCAGTGAAGTTGGGGGCGGGGAGCTGTTTTTT.

The rearrangement uses TRBV27 and TRBJ2-1, with TRBD1 matching over 8 bases. There are 15 residues in the CDR3. Germline-derived CDR1 and CDR2 are MNHEY and SMNVEV (reference sequence). V lost 0 bases to trimming and J lost 8 bases; unmatched junction nucleotides: 6. Here the CDR3 DNA reads TGTGCCAGCAGTTTATCCTCCGGACAGGGATATGAGCAGTTCTTC. The encoded protein is CASSLSSGQGYEQFF.

The chain carries TRBV28 and TRBJ1-5, with a weak D call TRBD1 (5 bases). Trimming took off 7 bases at V and 6 bases at J, with 19 bases between the two ends. The CDR3 extends over 15 amino acids. Germline CDR1 reads MDHEN; CDR2 reads SYDVKM. The CDR3 sequence: CASNLGLRRTQPQHF. The CDR3 nucleotides read TGTGCCAGCAATCTGGGACTCCGAAGGACTCAGCCCCAGCATTTT.

The chain has TRBV4-2 and TRBJ1-1; D gene ambiguous. V was shortened by 2 bases and J by 7 bases, with 11 bases between the two germline ends. The germline CDR1 and CDR2 sequences are LGHNA and YNFKEQ. The CDR3 spans 13 residues. This chain's CDR3 is CASSQPGRNEAFF. The CDR3, as DNA: TGTGCCAGCAGCCAACCTGGACGGAATGAAGCTTTCTTT.

This clone has a handful of counts. This chain uses TRBV5-4 with TRBJ1-5; D remains ambiguous. The V gene lost 0 bases and the J gene lost 6 bases, with 4 bases spanning the gap. The CDR3 is 12 residues long. Germline V gene sequence: CDR1 SGHNT, CDR2 YYREEE (reference sequence). This chain's CDR3 is CASSLDGQPQHF. The CDR3 bases are TGTGCCAGCAGCTTGGATGGTCAGCCCCAGCATTTT.

The chain has TRBV2 and TRBJ2-1; TRBD2 agrees at 7 bases. The CDR3 contains 14 residues. V lost 5 bases to trimming and J lost 1 base; unmatched junction nucleotides: 2. Germline V lookup: CDR1 SNHLY, CDR2 FYNNEI. CDR3 nucleotide sequence: TGTGCCAGCAGTCTAGCGGTGTCCTACAATGAGCAGTTCTTC. The encoded protein is CASSLAVSYNEQFF.

The chain carries TRBV10-3 and TRBJ1-2, with D possibly TRBD1 on 6 matching bases. The germline V and J ends were trimmed by 7 bases and 2 bases, with 11 bases remaining between them. The CDR3 has 13 residues. Germline loops: CDR1 ENHRY, CDR2 SYGVKD. The CDR3 reads CAIKVGQNYGYTF. CDR3 nucleotides: TGTGCCATCAAGGTAGGACAGAACTATGGCTACACCTTC.

The chain joins TRBV7-2 to TRBJ2-7; 7 bases are shared with TRBD1. CDR1 and CDR2 from the germline V gene are SGHTA and FQGNSA. The length of the CDR3 is 15 residues. V shed 5 bases and J 1 base; nucleotides not matched to a gene: 8. CDR3 amino acids: CASSQPTGASYEQYF. Here the CDR3 DNA reads TGTGCCAGCAGCCAGCCCACAGGGGCATCCTACGAGCAGTACTTC.

This chain joins TRBV28 and TRBJ2-7; 15 bases align to TRBD2. Trimming cost V 7 bases and J 12 bases; bases outside gene matches: 7. Germline values: CDR1 MDHEN, CDR2 SYDVKM. The CDR3 runs to 13 residues. CDR3 residues: CASTLGTSGRRYF. The DNA of the CDR3 is TGTGCCAGCACTCTTGGGACTAGCGGGAGGCGGTACTTC.

The chain has TRBV5-1 and TRBJ2-7; D might be TRBD1 (5 bases). This CDR3 comprises 14 residues. V shed 0 bases and J shed 3 bases, with 10 bases lying between them. In germline, CDR1 is SGHRS, CDR2 YFSETQ. The CDR3 DNA reads TGCGCCAGCAGCTTGGACGTCAGGGTCTACGAGCAGTACTTC. It translates to CASSLDVRVYEQYF.

This chain joins TRBV18 and TRBJ2-7, with 14 bases aligning to TRBD2. CDR3 size: 14 residues. J lost 6 bases, V lost 5 bases, and 3 bases had no gene match. Germline lookup yields CDR1 KGHSH and CDR2 LQKENI. The CDR3 loop reads CASSGTSGSPEQYF. Written as DNA, the CDR3 is TGTGCCAGCTCAGGGACTAGCGGGAGTCCCGAGCAGTACTTC. The full variable domain, with the rest looked up from reference TRBV18 and TRBJ2-7, is NAGVMQNPRHLVRRRGQEARLRCSPMKGHSHVYWYRQLPEEGLKFMVYLQKENIIDESGMPKERFSAEFPKEGPSILRIQQVVRGDSAAYFCASSGTSGSPEQYFGPGTRLTVT.

The rearrangement joins TRBV5-1 to TRBJ1-4, with D possibly TRBD1 on 5 matching bases. There are 15 residues in the CDR3. CDR1 is SGHRS, CDR2 YFSETQ, per germline. V lost 0 bases, J lost 6 bases, and 12 bases lay in between. The CDR3 reads CASSLAEGRDEKLFF. CDR3 nucleotide sequence: TGCGCCAGCAGCTTGGCCGAGGGCAGGGATGAAAAACTGTTTTTT.

A few counts support this clone. J is TRBJ2-1 and V is TRBV10-3, with D possibly being TRBD2 (6 bases). CDR1 and CDR2 (germline): ENHRY, SYGVKD. The CDR3 contains 15 residues. V shed 6 bases and J shed 4 bases, with 16 bases lying between them. DNA of the CDR3: TGTGCCATCAGGAAACTAGCCCAAGGGTACAATGAGCAGTTCTTC. This translates into CAIRKLAQGYNEQFF.

J is TRBJ1-5 and V is TRBV21-1. TRBV21-1 is reported as a pseudogene. CDR3 size: 13 residues. The CDR3 here is CASSERKVQPQHF. CDR3 in DNA: TGTGCCAGCAGCGAAAGAAAGGTCCAGCCCCAGCATTTT.

The J gene is TRBJ2-2, the V gene TRBV5-1; D tentatively reads TRBD1 or TRBD2 (7 bases each). Between the trimmed V and J ends, which lost 4 bases and 2 bases, there was a span of 18 bases. Germline assignment: CDR1 SGHRS and CDR2 YFSETQ. The CDR3 sequence is 17 residues long. The CDR3 sequence: CASSRQQGRGNTGELFF. CDR3 nucleotides: TGCGCCAGCAGCCGTCAACAGGGGAGGGGTAACACCGGGGAGCTGTTTTTT.

The gene calls are TRBV9 and TRBJ2-2; D gene unclear. CDR1 is SGDLS, CDR2 YYNGEE, per germline. The CDR3 runs 15 residues. Trimming took off 0 bases at V and 2 bases at J, with 8 bases between the two ends. The CDR3 protein is CASSVGPVNTGELFF. The CDR3 region has the DNA TGTGCCAGCAGCGTAGGCCCGGTAAACACCGGGGAGCTGTTTTTT.

The V call is TRBV14, the J call TRBJ1-1, with D unresolved. This CDR3 comprises 12 residues. V was clipped by 0 bases and J by 8 bases, with 7 bases between them. Per the germline V gene, CDR1 is SGHDN and CDR2 is FVKESK. CDR3 residues: CASSQEDGEAFF. The CDR3, as DNA: TGTGCCAGCAGCCAAGAGGACGGGGAAGCTTTCTTT.

V gene TRBV6-1 combines with J gene TRBJ1-2, with TRBD1 matching over 9 bases. The CDR3 spans 16 residues. With V trimmed by 5 bases and J by 0 bases, 7 bases remained unmatched. Germline V gene lookup returns CDR1 MNHNS and CDR2 SASEGT. The CDR3 sequence is CASSKGQGKANYGYTF. Written as DNA, the CDR3 is TGTGCCAGCAGTAAAGGACAGGGGAAAGCTAACTATGGCTACACCTTC.